The TCR beta chain under discussion was sequenced for a study of T cells in localized non-small cell lung cancer. General study results and limits: A single tumor region was sequenced, leaving heterogeneity possible. Median detection of top 100 tumor clones in adjacent lung was 57 clones.

CDR1 SSHAT and CDR2 FNYEAQ come from the germline V gene (reference sequence). The CDR3 has 15 residues. The protocol was immunoSEQ multiplex PCR, while the TCRdb copy is restricted to in-frame clones and leaves out a portion. This sample has more than 25,000 clones, with more than 75% found just once. Regarding this clone: Its specificity is unknown. Germline is not matched at one junction end, which may reflect a read error.

The specimen comprised peripheral blood, sampled before any cancer treatment. The V gene is TRBV7-7, the J gene TRBJ2-1, with TRBD1 matching over 7 bases. The sequence came from a female donor at least 60 years old with stage III squamous cell lung carcinoma. This chain's CDR3 is CASSLDRVPYNEQFF. In DNA form, the CDR3 reads TGTGCTAGCAGCTTAGACAGGGTTCCCTACAATGAGCAGTTCTTC.